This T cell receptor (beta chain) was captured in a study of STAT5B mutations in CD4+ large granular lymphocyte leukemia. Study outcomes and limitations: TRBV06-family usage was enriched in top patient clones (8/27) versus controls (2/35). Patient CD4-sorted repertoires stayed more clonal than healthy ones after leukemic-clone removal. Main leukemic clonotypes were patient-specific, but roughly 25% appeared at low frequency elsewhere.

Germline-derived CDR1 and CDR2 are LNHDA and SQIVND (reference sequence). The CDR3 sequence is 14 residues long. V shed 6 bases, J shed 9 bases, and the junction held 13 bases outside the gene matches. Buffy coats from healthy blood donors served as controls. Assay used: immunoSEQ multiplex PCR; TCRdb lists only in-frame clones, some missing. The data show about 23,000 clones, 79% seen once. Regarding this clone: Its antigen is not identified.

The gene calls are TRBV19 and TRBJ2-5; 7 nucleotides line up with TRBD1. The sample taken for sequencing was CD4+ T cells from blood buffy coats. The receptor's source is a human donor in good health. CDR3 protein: CASSRDSVKVAQYF. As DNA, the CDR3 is TGTGCCAGTAGCCGGGACAGCGTTAAGGTCGCCCAGTACTTC.